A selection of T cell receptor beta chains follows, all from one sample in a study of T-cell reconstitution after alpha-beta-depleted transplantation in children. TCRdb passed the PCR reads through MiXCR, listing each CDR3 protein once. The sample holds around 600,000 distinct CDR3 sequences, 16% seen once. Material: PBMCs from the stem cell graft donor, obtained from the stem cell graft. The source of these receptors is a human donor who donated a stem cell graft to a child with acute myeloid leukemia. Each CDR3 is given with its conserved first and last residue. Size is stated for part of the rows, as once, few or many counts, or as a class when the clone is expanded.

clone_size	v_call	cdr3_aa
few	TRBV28	CATTSSSGANVLTF
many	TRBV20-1	CSAPQGRLLGTQYF
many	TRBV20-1	CSARAPAADTQYF
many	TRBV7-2	CASNGGGQNEQFF
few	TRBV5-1	CASSLEVTSSGANVLTF
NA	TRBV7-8	CASSLVGREAGRGTEAFF
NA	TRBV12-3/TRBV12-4	CASSTWTGGAKTQYF
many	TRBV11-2	CASSPSGEGTASNYGYTF
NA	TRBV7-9	CASSLPGLAGFTDTQYF
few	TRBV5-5	CASSFRPDYSYNEQFF
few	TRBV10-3	CAISQGQDEQYF
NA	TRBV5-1	CASSLRPDNTGELFF
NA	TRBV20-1	CSARGSAEPSLNEQFF
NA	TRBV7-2	CASSHGQGGDYGYTF
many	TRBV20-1	CSAGGVQPYNEQFF
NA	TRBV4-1	CASSQGGFLSNQPQHF
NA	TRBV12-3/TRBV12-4	CASRRTGVGNTIYF
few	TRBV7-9	CASSTPGAGEETQYF
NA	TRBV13	CASSLTGFDEKLFF
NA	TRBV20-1	CSARDLTGGHEQYF
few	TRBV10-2	CASSVAGRTDTQYF
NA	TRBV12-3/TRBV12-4	CASSFVGGVGNQPQHF
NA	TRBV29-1	CSVEDPSGGYNEQFF
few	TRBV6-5	CASSYAPPYGNQPQHF
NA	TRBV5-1	CASSLSGGTGSGQPQHF
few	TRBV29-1	CSVNSVPLANEQFF
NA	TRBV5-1	CASSYAGTNTEAFF
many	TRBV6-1	CASNLQGGKETQYF
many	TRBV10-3	CAINPTSGRYEQYF
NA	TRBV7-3	CASSSSPGTDTQYF
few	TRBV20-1	CSARALQGAYTEAFF
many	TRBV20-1	CSAQTSTTSTDTQYF
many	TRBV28	CASSRLSLYEQYF
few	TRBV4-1	CASSQGPTGETQYF
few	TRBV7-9	CASSSWTSGVGYNEQFF
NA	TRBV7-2	CASSLGMKSLYIQYF
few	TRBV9	CASSEGLAVYNEQFF
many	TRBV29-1	CSVDSPMNTEAFF
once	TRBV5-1	CASSRLSDTEDTGELFF
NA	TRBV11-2	CASSFTGTGTRMGSYEQYF
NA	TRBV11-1	CASSSGLAGGLYTDTQYF
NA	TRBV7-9	CASSLAIRGWADTQYF
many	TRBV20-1	CSAPKEGTEAFF
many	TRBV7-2	CASSLDAGRGQTQYF
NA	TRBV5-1	CASSSSTGVDEQFF
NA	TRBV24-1	CATSGVGTTQGNEQFF
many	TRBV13	CASSTERGGSYEQYF
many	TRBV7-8	CASSPYIGDGYEQYF
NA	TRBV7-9	CASSTQTTDSSTDTQYF